This is a list of T cell receptor beta chains from one sample in a study of blood T cells in healthy people across ages. TCRdb used MiXCR to reprocess the 5' RACE reads, holding one entry per CDR3 protein. The sample lists under 2,000,000 distinct CDR3 sequences; roughly 50% were seen once. What was sequenced was blood. These TCRs come from a woman aged 40 to 55 in good health. CDR3s include the opening cysteine and the closing phenylalanine or tryptophan. The D gene is left open where the match is weak. For some rows the clone size is stated as once, few or many, or as a class when expanded; others skip it.

j_gene	v_gene	abundance	d_gene	CDR3aa	CDR3nt
TRBJ2-7	TRBV6-1	.	TRBD2	CASRTAGEYEQYF	TGTGCCAGCAGGACAGCGGGAGAGTACGAGCAGTACTTC
TRBJ2-5	TRBV7-2	many	.	CASSRRREETQYF	TGTGCCAGCAGTCGGAGAAGGGAAGAGACCCAGTACTTC
TRBJ2-3	TRBV28	few	.	CASITGNKPSTDTQYF	TGTGCCAGCATAACAGGGAACAAGCCTAGCACAGATACGCAGTATTTT
TRBJ2-7	TRBV15	once	TRBD2	CATSRGGGPVAYEQYF	TGTGCCACCAGCAGAGGCGGGGGGCCTGTCGCCTACGAGCAGTACTTC
TRBJ1-1	TRBV21-1	.	.	CASSKASQKGNTEAFF	TGTGCCAGCAGCAAAGCCAGTCAAAAAGGGAACACTGAAGCTTTCTTT
TRBJ1-6	TRBV25-1	few	TRBD1	CASTIGTVNSPLHF	TGTGCCAGCACCATCGGGACAGTCAATTCACCCCTCCACTTT
TRBJ2-1	TRBV4-1	.	.	CASSQEQLYYNEQFF	TGCGCCAGCAGCCAAGAACAGCTTTATTACAATGAGCAGTTCTTC
TRBJ1-1	TRBV12-3/TRBV12-4	.	.	CASSMTRDPIWNTEAFF	TGTGCCAGCAGTATGACCCGGGACCCAATATGGAACACTGAAGCTTTCTTT
TRBJ2-3	TRBV7-8	few	TRBD2	CASSSRTSGARDTQYF	TGTGCCAGCAGCTCTAGGACTAGCGGGGCCAGGGATACGCAGTATTTT
TRBJ2-7	TRBV20-1	.	.	CVDSYEQYF	TGCGTGGATTCCTACGAGCAGTACTTC
TRBJ2-5	TRBV9	.	.	CASSVGASVVETQYF	TGTGCCAGCAGCGTAGGAGCCTCCGTAGTTGAGACCCAGTACTTC
TRBJ1-2	TRBV10-3	.	.	CAISEPRQMYGYTF	TGTGCCATCAGTGAACCCCGGCAGATGTATGGCTACACCTTC
TRBJ1-2	TRBV29-1	few	.	CSVRSGGPGGYTF	TGCAGCGTCCGTAGCGGGGGTCCGGGTGGCTACACCTTC
TRBJ2-7	TRBV20-1	.	TRBD2	CSGLAGGGYEQYF	TGCAGTGGACTAGCGGGGGGAGGATACGAGCAGTACTTC
TRBJ2-7	TRBV7-9	.	.	CASSLQLTETLYEQYF	TGTGCCAGCAGCTTACAGCTGACAGAGACACTCTACGAGCAGTACTTC
TRBJ2-3	TRBV7-2	few	TRBD2	CASSFAGGWTDTQYF	TGTGCCAGCAGCTTTGCGGGGGGCTGGACAGATACGCAGTATTTT
TRBJ2-3	TRBV4-1	.	TRBD1	CASSQRGQELTDTQYF	TGCGCCAGCAGCCAACGCGGACAGGAGCTCACAGATACGCAGTATTTT
TRBJ2-1	TRBV4-3	.	TRBD2	CASSQDSLAGYNEQFF	TGCGCCAGCAGCCAAGATTCCCTAGCGGGATACAATGAGCAGTTCTTC
TRBJ2-7	TRBV6-2/TRBV6-3	few	.	CASRTSGEPYEQYF	TGTGCCAGCAGAACATCAGGGGAACCCTACGAGCAGTACTTC
TRBJ2-3	TRBV6-2/TRBV6-3	.	.	CASSYSVGRSDTQYF	TGTGCCAGCAGTTACTCCGTGGGGAGGTCAGATACGCAGTATTTT
TRBJ2-7	TRBV6-5	.	TRBD1	CASTGTGISEQYF	TGTGCCAGTACCGGGACAGGGATTTCCGAGCAGTACTTC
TRBJ2-1	TRBV5-6	.	.	CASSLVRVRGTQFF	TGTGCCAGCAGCTTGGTTAGAGTCCGGGGAACTCAGTTCTTC
TRBJ2-3	TRBV6-6	.	TRBD2	CASSPSGGPGDTQYF	TGTGCCAGCAGTCCCAGCGGGGGGCCTGGAGATACGCAGTATTTT
TRBJ2-5	TRBV7-9	few	.	CASSFPMPMGETQYF	TGTGCCAGCAGCTTCCCCATGCCAATGGGGGAGACCCAGTACTTC
TRBJ2-5	TRBV5-1	.	.	CASSLSDPSRETQYF	TGCGCCAGCAGCTTATCGGACCCTAGCCGGGAGACCCAGTACTTC
TRBJ1-4	TRBV4-2	.	.	CASSRDRGSDSEKLFF	TGTGCCAGCAGCCGAGATCGGGGATCAGATAGCGAAAAACTGTTTTTT
TRBJ2-1	TRBV6-2/TRBV6-3	.	TRBD2	CASSYWSSGLSEQFF	TGTGCCAGCAGTTACTGGTCTAGCGGGTTGTCTGAGCAGTTCTTC
TRBJ1-4	TRBV12-3/TRBV12-4	once	.	CASSLGPGIGEKLFF	TGTGCCAGCAGTTTAGGACCGGGGATTGGTGAAAAACTGTTTTTT
TRBJ2-6	TRBV7-2	.	TRBD1	CASSPKGGTGANVLTF	TGTGCCAGCAGCCCCAAAGGGGGCACTGGGGCCAACGTCCTGACTTTC
TRBJ1-2	TRBV14	.	TRBD1	CASRMPGGYGYTF	TGTGCCAGCAGGATGCCAGGGGGCTATGGCTACACCTTC
TRBJ2-7	TRBV6-2/TRBV6-3	few	TRBD2	CASSYSTHRSGANYEQYF	TGTGCCAGCAGTTACTCGACGCACCGTAGCGGGGCGAACTACGAGCAGTACTTC
TRBJ2-3	TRBV20-1	.	.	CSGRGHPDTQYF	TGCAGTGGACGGGGGCATCCAGATACGCAGTATTTT
TRBJ2-1	TRBV24-1	.	TRBD2	CATGEGLAGQSSYNEQFF	TGTGCCACCGGTGAGGGACTAGCGGGGCAGAGCTCCTACAATGAGCAGTTCTTC
TRBJ2-3	TRBV20-1	.	TRBD2	CSAGLAGTTDTQYF	TGCAGTGCCGGACTAGCGGGGACCACAGATACGCAGTATTTT
TRBJ1-5	TRBV2	.	TRBD1	CASSGDRHSNQPQHF	TGTGCCAGCAGTGGGGACAGACATAGCAATCAGCCCCAGCATTTT
TRBJ2-1	TRBV20-1	.	.	CSARVHLGNEQFF	TGCAGTGCTAGAGTACACCTAGGCAATGAGCAGTTCTTC
TRBJ2-1	TRBV20-1	.	TRBD2	CSASRAGGTQETQFF	TGCAGTGCTAGTAGAGCGGGGGGAACCCAAGAGACCCAGTTCTTC
TRBJ2-3	TRBV11-2	.	.	CASSSDSRSTDTQYF	TGTGCCAGCAGCTCCGACAGCAGGAGCACAGATACGCAGTATTTT
TRBJ2-1	TRBV20-1	.	.	CSARDERRLSYNEQFF	TGCAGTGCTAGAGATGAACGGCGACTCTCCTACAATGAGCAGTTCTTC
TRBJ2-5	TRBV6-5	few	.	CASSPTGGLGETQYF	TGTGCCAGCAGCCCTACTGGGGGGCTTGGGGAGACCCAGTACTTC
TRBJ2-6	TRBV4-2	once	.	CASSQDGGVRAGANVLTF	TGTGCCAGCAGCCAAGATGGTGGGGTCCGGGCTGGGGCCAACGTCCTGACTTTC
TRBJ2-7	TRBV29-1	few	.	CSVRGSEYEQYF	TGCAGCGTCCGAGGGTCGGAGTACGAGCAGTACTTC
TRBJ2-3	TRBV20-1	.	TRBD1	CSASPDRERTDTQYF	TGCAGTGCTAGCCCGGACAGGGAAAGGACAGATACGCAGTATTTT
TRBJ2-1	TRBV6-6	.	TRBD2	CASSYSGGGLDEQFF	TGTGCCAGCAGTTACTCGGGCGGGGGGTTGGATGAGCAGTTCTTC
TRBJ2-5	TRBV7-2	few	.	CASSEQTRKGETQYF	TGTGCCAGCAGCGAGCAAACCCGAAAGGGAGAGACCCAGTACTTC
TRBJ2-1	TRBV15	.	.	CATSHSTREQFF	TGTGCCACCAGTCACAGCACCCGTGAGCAGTTCTTC
TRBJ1-2	TRBV3-1	many	TRBD1	CASSQQGGGYTF	TGTGCCAGCAGTCAGCAGGGGGGTGGCTACACCTTC
TRBJ2-7	TRBV21-1	.	.	CASSKPQGGAYGQYF	TGTGCCAGCAGCAAACCACAGGGGGGGGCCTACGGGCAGTACTTC
TRBJ2-7	TRBV7-2	.	.	CASSIDYNEQYF	TGTGCCAGCAGTATAGACTACAATGAGCAGTACTTC
TRBJ1-2	TRBV20-1	.	TRBD1	CSARGASGGEGYGYTF	TGCAGTGCTAGAGGGGCTTCAGGGGGCGAGGGTTATGGCTACACCTTC
TRBJ2-5	TRBV6-4	.	.	CASSDSVGTGNEQYF	TGTGCCAGCAGTGACTCGGTGGGGACGGGGAATGAGCAGTACTTC
TRBJ2-5	TRBV7-2	few	TRBD1	CASSLGTGGLRETQYF	TGTGCCAGCAGCTTAGGGACAGGGGGGCTGCGGGAGACCCAGTACTTC
TRBJ2-7	TRBV5-6	few	.	CASSWGSDEQYF	TGTGCCAGCAGTTGGGGTTCGGACGAGCAGTACTTC
TRBJ1-4	TRBV7-2	few	TRBD1	CASSHRDREKLFF	TGTGCCAGCAGCCACAGGGACAGAGAAAAACTGTTTTTT
TRBJ1-4	TRBV6-6	.	TRBD1	CASSPPWDRTNEKLFF	TGTGCCAGCAGTCCACCCTGGGACAGGACTAATGAAAAACTGTTTTTT